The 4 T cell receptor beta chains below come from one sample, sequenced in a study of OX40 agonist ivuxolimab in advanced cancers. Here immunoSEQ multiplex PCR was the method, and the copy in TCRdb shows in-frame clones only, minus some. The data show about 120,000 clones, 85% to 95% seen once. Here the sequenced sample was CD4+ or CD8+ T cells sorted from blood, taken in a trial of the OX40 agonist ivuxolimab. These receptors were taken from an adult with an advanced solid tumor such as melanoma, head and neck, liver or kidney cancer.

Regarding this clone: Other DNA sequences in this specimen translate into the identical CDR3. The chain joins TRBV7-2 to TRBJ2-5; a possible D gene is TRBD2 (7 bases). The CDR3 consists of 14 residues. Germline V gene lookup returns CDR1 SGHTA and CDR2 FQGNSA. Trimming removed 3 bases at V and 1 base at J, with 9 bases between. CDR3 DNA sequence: TGTGCCAGCAGCTTGGCGGGGGCCCAAGAGACCCAGTACTTC. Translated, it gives CASSLAGAQETQYF.

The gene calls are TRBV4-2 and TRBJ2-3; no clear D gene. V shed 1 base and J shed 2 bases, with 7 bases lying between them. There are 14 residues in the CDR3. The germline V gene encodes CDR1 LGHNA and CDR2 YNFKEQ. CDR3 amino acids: CASSQVRNTDTQYF. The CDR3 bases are TGTGCCAGCAGCCAAGTCCGGAACACAGATACGCAGTATTTT.

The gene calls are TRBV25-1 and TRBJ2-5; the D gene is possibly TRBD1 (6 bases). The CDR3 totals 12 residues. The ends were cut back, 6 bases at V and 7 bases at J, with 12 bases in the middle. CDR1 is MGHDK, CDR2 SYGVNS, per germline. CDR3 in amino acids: CASSILGGTQYF. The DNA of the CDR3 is TGTGCCAGCAGCATACTAGGGGGGACCCAGTACTTC.

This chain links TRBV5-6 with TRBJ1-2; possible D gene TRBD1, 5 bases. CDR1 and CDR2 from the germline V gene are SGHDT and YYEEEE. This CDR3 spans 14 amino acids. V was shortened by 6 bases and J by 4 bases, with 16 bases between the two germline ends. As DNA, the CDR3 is TGTGCCAGCACGGCTTCCAGGGTCCTCTATGGCTACACCTTC. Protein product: CASTASRVLYGYTF.